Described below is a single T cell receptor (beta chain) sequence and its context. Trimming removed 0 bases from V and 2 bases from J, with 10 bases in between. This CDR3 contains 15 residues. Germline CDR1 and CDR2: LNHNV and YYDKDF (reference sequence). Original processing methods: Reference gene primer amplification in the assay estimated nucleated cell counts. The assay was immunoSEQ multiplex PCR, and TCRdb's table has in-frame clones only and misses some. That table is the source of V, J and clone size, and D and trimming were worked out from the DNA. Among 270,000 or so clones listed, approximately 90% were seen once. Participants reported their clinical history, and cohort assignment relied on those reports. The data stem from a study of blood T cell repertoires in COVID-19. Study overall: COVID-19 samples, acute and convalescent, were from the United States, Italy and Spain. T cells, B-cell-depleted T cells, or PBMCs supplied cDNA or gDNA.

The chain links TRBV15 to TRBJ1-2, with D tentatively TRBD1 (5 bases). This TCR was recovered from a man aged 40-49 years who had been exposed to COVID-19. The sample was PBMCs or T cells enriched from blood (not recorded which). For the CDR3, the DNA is TGTGCCACCAGCAGAGATTACGGGGGAAACTATGGCTACACCTTC. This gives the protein CATSRDYGGNYGYTF.